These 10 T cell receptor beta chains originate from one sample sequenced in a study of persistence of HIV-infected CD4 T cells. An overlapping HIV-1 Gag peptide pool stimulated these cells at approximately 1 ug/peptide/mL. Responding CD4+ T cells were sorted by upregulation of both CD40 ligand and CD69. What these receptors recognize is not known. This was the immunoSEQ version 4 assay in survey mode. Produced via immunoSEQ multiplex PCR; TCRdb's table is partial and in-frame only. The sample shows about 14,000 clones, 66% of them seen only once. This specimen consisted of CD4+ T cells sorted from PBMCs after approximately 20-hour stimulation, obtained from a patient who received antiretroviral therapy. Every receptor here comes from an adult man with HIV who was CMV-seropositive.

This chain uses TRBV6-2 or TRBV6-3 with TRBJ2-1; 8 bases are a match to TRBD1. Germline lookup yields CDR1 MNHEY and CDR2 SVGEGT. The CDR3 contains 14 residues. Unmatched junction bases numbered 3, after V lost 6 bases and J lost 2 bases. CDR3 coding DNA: TGTGCCAGCAGCGGGACAGGTCCCTACAATGAGCAGTTCTTC. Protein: CASSGTGPYNEQFF.

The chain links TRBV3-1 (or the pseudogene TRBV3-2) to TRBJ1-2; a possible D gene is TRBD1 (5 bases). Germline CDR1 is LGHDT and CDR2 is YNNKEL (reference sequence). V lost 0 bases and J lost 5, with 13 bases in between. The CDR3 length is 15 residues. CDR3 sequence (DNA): TGTGCCAGCAGCCAAGATCTGCGGGAGGGGTATGGCTACACCTTC. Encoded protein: CASSQDLREGYGYTF.

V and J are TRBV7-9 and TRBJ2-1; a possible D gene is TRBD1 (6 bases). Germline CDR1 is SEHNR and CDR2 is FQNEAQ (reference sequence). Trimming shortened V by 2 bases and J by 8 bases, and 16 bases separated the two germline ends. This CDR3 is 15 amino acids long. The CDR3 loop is CASSLSGTGLHEQFF. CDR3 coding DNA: TGTGCCAGCAGCTTATCGGGCACAGGGTTGCATGAGCAGTTCTTC.

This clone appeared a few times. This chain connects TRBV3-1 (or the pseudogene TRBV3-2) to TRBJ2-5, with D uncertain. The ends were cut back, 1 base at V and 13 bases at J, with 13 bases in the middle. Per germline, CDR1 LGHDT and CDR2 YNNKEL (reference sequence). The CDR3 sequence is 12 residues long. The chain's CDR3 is CASSQGVAGSYF. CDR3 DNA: TGTGCCAGCAGCCAAGGGGTGGCCGGGTCGTACTTC.

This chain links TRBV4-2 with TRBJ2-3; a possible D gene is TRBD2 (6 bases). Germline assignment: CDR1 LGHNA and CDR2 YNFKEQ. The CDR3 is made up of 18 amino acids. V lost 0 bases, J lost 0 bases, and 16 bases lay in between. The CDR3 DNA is TGTGCCAGCAGCCAAGAAGACGGTCTGAGCGGGAGCACAGATACGCAGTATTTT. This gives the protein CASSQEDGLSGSTDTQYF.

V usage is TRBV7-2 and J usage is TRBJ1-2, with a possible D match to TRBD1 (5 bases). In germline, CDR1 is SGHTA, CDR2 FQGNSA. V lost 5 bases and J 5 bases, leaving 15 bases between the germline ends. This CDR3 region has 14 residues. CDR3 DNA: TGTGCCAGCAGCCCCGATACAGGATTTTATGGCTACACCTTC. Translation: CASSPDTGFYGYTF.

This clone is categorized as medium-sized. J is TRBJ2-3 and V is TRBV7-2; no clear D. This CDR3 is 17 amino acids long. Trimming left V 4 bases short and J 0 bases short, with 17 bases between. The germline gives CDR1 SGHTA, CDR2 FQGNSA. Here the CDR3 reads CASSSSYGYSSTDTQYF. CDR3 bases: TGTGCCAGCAGCTCATCTTACGGGTATTCTAGCACAGATACGCAGTATTTT.

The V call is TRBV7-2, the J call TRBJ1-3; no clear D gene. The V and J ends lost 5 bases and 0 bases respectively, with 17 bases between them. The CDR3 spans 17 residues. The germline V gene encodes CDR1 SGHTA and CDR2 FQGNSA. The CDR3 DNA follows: TGTGCCAGCAGCCCAGCGGTCGCTGTATTCTCTGGAAACACCATATATTTT. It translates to CASSPAVAVFSGNTIYF.

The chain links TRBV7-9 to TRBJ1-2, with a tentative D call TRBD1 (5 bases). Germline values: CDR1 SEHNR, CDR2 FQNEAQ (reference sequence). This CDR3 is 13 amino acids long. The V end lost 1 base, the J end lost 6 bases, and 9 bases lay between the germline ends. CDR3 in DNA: TGTGCCAGCAGCTTAGACGGCAGGGATGGCTACACCTTC. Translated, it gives CASSLDGRDGYTF.

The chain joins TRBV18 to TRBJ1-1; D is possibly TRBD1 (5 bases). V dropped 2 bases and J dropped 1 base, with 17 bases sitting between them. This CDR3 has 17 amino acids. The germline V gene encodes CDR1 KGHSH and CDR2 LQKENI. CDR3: CASSPTGTLGQNTEAFF. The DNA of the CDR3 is TGTGCCAGCTCACCAACGGGAACTTTAGGACAGAACACTGAAGCTTTCTTT. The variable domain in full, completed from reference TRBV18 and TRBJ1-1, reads NAGVMQNPRHLVRRRGQEARLRCSPMKGHSHVYWYRQLPEEGLKFMVYLQKENIIDESGMPKERFSAEFPKEGPSILRIQQVVRGDSAAYFCASSPTGTLGQNTEAFFGQGTRLTVV.